This is a list of T cell receptor beta chains from one sample in a study of identifying expanded T cells in peripheral blood. Profiling relied on immunoSEQ multiplex PCR, and the TCRdb table lists in-frame clones only, not all of them. Among 85,000 to 120,000 clones listed, roughly 88% were seen once. Sequenced sample: blood. Receptors were obtained from a person aged 18 to 75 in good health. Each CDR3 is given without its conserved first and last residue. Each record gives: V gene, clone size, J gene, CDR3 protein. Some rows have no size entry. The others give once, few or many, or a class for an expanded clone.

v_gene: TRBV19; abundance: -; j_gene: TRBJ1-2; CDR3aa: ASSIAKGRVDGYT
v_gene: TRBV7-8; abundance: few; j_gene: TRBJ1-4; CDR3aa: ASSPDRGEKLF
v_gene: TRBV4-1; abundance: -; j_gene: TRBJ2-7; CDR3aa: ASSQVVAGGHEQY
v_gene: TRBV23-1; abundance: -; j_gene: TRBJ1-1; CDR3aa: ASSQLQTGPNTEAF
v_gene: TRBV5-1; abundance: -; j_gene: TRBJ2-7; CDR3aa: ASRGSSSSYEQY
v_gene: TRBV7-9; abundance: -; j_gene: TRBJ1-2; CDR3aa: ASSLQNREGT
v_gene: TRBV6-5; abundance: -; j_gene: TRBJ2-7; CDR3aa: ASRYTGTSYEQY
v_gene: TRBV2; abundance: -; j_gene: TRBJ1-5; CDR3aa: ASSSENQPQH
v_gene: TRBV5-1; abundance: -; j_gene: TRBJ2-2; CDR3aa: ASSLRGTGLVGELF
v_gene: TRBV4-1; abundance: once; j_gene: TRBJ2-6; CDR3aa: ASSQSGWSSSGANVLT
v_gene: TRBV11-2; abundance: -; j_gene: TRBJ1-2; CDR3aa: ASSLGVREGLGGYT
v_gene: TRBV18; abundance: -; j_gene: TRBJ1-4; CDR3aa: ASSPQGFRGTNEKLF
v_gene: TRBV2; abundance: few; j_gene: TRBJ2-7; CDR3aa: ASSEHSGRAEQY
v_gene: TRBV9; abundance: -; j_gene: TRBJ1-1; CDR3aa: ASSVGGGVQDTEAF
v_gene: TRBV28; abundance: once; j_gene: TRBJ1-2; CDR3aa: ASTGTGTVYGYT
v_gene: TRBV5-1; abundance: -; j_gene: TRBJ2-7; CDR3aa: ASSGPGQGQREQY
v_gene: TRBV7-3; abundance: -; j_gene: TRBJ1-6; CDR3aa: ASSRGTGLDSPLH
v_gene: TRBV5-1; abundance: once; j_gene: TRBJ1-1; CDR3aa: ASSSDGGGYDTEAF
v_gene: TRBV7-8; abundance: -; j_gene: TRBJ1-4; CDR3aa: ASSLQGGGINEKLF
v_gene: TRBV7-9; abundance: once; j_gene: TRBJ1-2; CDR3aa: ASSLAGRGEFGYT
v_gene: TRBV7-2; abundance: -; j_gene: TRBJ1-6; CDR3aa: ASSSRGNDNSPLH
v_gene: TRBV2; abundance: -; j_gene: TRBJ1-2; CDR3aa: ASSESRAGVDDGYT
v_gene: TRBV6-5; abundance: -; j_gene: TRBJ1-2; CDR3aa: ASSYERTAYGYT
v_gene: TRBV11-3; abundance: -; j_gene: TRBJ2-2; CDR3aa: ATSVRGDTGELF
v_gene: TRBV30; abundance: -; j_gene: TRBJ2-7; CDR3aa: AWSVQTGGTYEQY
v_gene: TRBV19; abundance: -; j_gene: TRBJ1-2; CDR3aa: ASTLGYGGNGYT
v_gene: TRBV28; abundance: -; j_gene: TRBJ2-2; CDR3aa: ASSLLGELF
v_gene: TRBV7-3; abundance: -; j_gene: TRBJ2-1; CDR3aa: ASSSTGDNEQF
v_gene: TRBV6-1; abundance: -; j_gene: TRBJ1-3; CDR3aa: ASSPTGTGNTIY
v_gene: TRBV5-4; abundance: -; j_gene: TRBJ2-6; CDR3aa: ASSLDRVSGANVLT
v_gene: TRBV4-3; abundance: -; j_gene: TRBJ2-7; CDR3aa: ASSQDEPGAVPTEQY
v_gene: TRBV28; abundance: -; j_gene: TRBJ2-3; CDR3aa: ASSKLAGGFGDTQY
v_gene: TRBV5-1; abundance: -; j_gene: TRBJ2-1; CDR3aa: ASSLVGGNEQF
v_gene: TRBV14; abundance: once; j_gene: TRBJ1-2; CDR3aa: ASSQDWYGYT
v_gene: TRBV6-5; abundance: -; j_gene: TRBJ1-1; CDR3aa: ASSYGGRNTEAF
v_gene: TRBV28; abundance: -; j_gene: TRBJ1-1; CDR3aa: ASSIGGGGDTEAF